The 10 T cell receptor beta chains below come from one sample, sequenced in a study of shared clonotypes between healthy human individuals (dated by TCRdb to about 2020). Preparation of the library involved the immunoSEQ multiplex PCR assay. The table comes from immuneACCESS by way of TCRdb, which keeps in-frame sequences with V and J called. Part of the clones is missing from these tables; in studies checked, under half for an unresolved V gene and the rest for unknown reasons. The sample records some 1,100,000 clones, around 78% of which are singletons. Clones ranked in the top ten supply approximately 0.5% of the sample. The sample was memory CD4+ T cells from PBMCs. The sample's cell subset or site label is to be understood as: CD45RA-negative fraction. These TCRs come from a man aged 18 to 29 in good health. Some clones in this sample may be carry-over from other donors' samples.

The rearrangement uses TRBV28 and TRBJ2-7; no reliable D call. The germline V gene encodes CDR1 MDHEN and CDR2 SYDVKM. V dropped 5 bases and J dropped 12 bases, with 17 bases sitting between them. This CDR3 is 12 amino acids long. In DNA, the CDR3 is TGTGCCAGCAGTCCCCAGTTTAGTTATTCGTACTTC. Translated: CASSPQFSYSYF. The full variable domain, rest sourced from reference TRBV28 and TRBJ2-7, is DVKVTQSSRYLVKRTGEKVFLECVQDMDHENMFWYRQDPGLGLRLIYFSYDVKMKEKGDIPEGYSVSREKKERFSLILESASTNQTSMYLCASSPQFSYSYFGPGTRLTVT.

The rearrangement uses TRBV2 and TRBJ2-7, with D unclear. V was pared by 6 bases and J by 3 bases, with 6 bases between. The CDR3 contains 11 residues. Germline lookup yields CDR1 SNHLY and CDR2 FYNNEI. The DNA of the CDR3 is TGTGCCAGCAGGGCAAACTACGAGCAGTACTTC. Residues: CASRANYEQYF. Combining the CDR3 with reference TRBV2 and TRBJ2-7 gives the whole variable domain EPEVTQTPSHQVTQMGQEVILRCVPISNHLYFYWYRQILGQKVEFLVSFYNNEISEKSEIFDDQFSVERPDGSNFTLKIRSTKLEDSAMYFCASRANYEQYFGPGTRLTVT.

This clone was found once. This chain links TRBV5-1 with TRBJ2-7; TRBD2 might be the D (5 bases). The V end was cut by 4 bases, the J end by 0 bases, with 17 bases between. This CDR3 spans 16 amino acids. Germline V gene data show CDR1 as SGHRS and CDR2 as YFSETQ. As DNA, the CDR3 is TGCGCCAGCAGCCCGCAATTGTCGGGGAGCTCCTACGAGCAGTACTTC. It codes for CASSPQLSGSSYEQYF.

The CDR3, as DNA: TGTGCCAGCTCACCATGGGGGAAAGGGGACACTGAAGCTTTCTTT. Translated, it gives CASSPWGKGDTEAFF. The V and J genes are TRBV18 and TRBJ1-1; possibly TRBD1 for D (5 bases). Germline-derived CDR1 and CDR2 are KGHSH and LQKENI. The CDR3 runs to 15 residues. The V and J ends lost 2 bases and 3 bases respectively, with 13 bases between them.

V is TRBV13 and J is TRBJ2-7, with 14 bases matching TRBD2. CDR1 is PRHDT and CDR2 is FYEKMQ in the germline V gene (reference sequence). V gave up 2 bases and J gave up 4 bases; unmatched junction bases: 16. CDR3 length: 20 amino acids. CDR3 nucleotide sequence: TGTGCCAGCAGCTTACCCAGACTAGCGGGAGGGCCAGGCCCCGAATACGAGCAGTACTTC. This codes for CASSLPRLAGGPGPEYEQYF.

A single count supports this clone. The sample has other DNA sequences that encode this CDR3 too. The chain uses TRBV28 and TRBJ1-2, with D uncertain. Germline V gene sequence: CDR1 MDHEN, CDR2 SYDVKM. The CDR3 is 13 amino acids. V gave up 4 bases and J gave up 1 base, with 7 bases separating them. CDR3 in DNA: TGTGCCAGCAGTTCGGGCGGTAACTATGGCTACACCTTC. It codes for CASSSGGNYGYTF.

V and J are TRBV9 and TRBJ2-3; unclear D gene. Trimming removed 2 bases from V and 4 bases from J, with 8 bases in between. The CDR3 totals 13 residues. Germline loops: CDR1 SGDLS, CDR2 YYNGEE. CDR3 loop: CASSVYEADTQYF. CDR3 DNA: TGTGCCAGCAGCGTTTATGAAGCAGATACGCAGTATTTT.

This chain links TRBV30 with TRBJ2-5, with D possibly TRBD1 on 5 matching bases. Trimming shortened V by 1 base and J by 5 bases, and 11 bases separated the two germline ends. This CDR3 comprises 13 residues. The germline CDR1 and CDR2 sequences are GTSNPN and SVGIG (reference sequence). The CDR3 reads CAWSAPGRETQYF. The CDR3 nucleotides are TGTGCCTGGAGTGCCCCAGGGCGGGAGACCCAGTACTTC. The variable domain in full, with the rest retrieved from reference TRBV30 and TRBJ2-5, is SQTIHQWPATLVQPVGSPLSLECTVEGTSNPNLYWYRQAAGRGLQLLFYSVGIGQISSEVPQNLSASRPQDRQFILSSKKLLLSDSGFYLCAWSAPGRETQYFGPGTRLLVL.

J is TRBJ1-6 and V is TRBV5-4; D is ambiguous. The CDR3 totals 16 residues. Germline V gene sequence: CDR1 SGHNT, CDR2 YYREEE (reference sequence). The V end lost 1 base, the J end lost 0 bases, and 8 bases lay between the germline ends. The CDR3 sequence: CASSLREYSYNSPLHF. CDR3 sequence (DNA): TGTGCCAGCAGCTTGCGGGAGTACTCCTATAATTCACCCCTCCACTTT. Full variable domain (missing parts from reference TRBV5-4 and TRBJ1-6): ETGVTQSPTHLIKTRGQQVTLRCSSQSGHNTVSWYQQALGQGPQFIFQYYREEENGRGNFPPRFSGLQFPNYSSELNVNALELDDSALYLCASSLREYSYNSPLHFGNGTRLTVT.

The chain employs TRBV4-1 and TRBJ2-1; 13 nucleotides match TRBD2. The CDR3 extends over 19 amino acids. The J segment lost 2 bases and the V segment lost 0 bases, leaving 7 bases of the junction unmatched. Germline CDR1 MGHRA, CDR2 YSYEKL. CDR3 coding DNA: TGCGCCAGCAGCCAAGAGGGGACTAGCGGGGCTGGGCCCTACAATGAGCAGTTCTTC. The encoded protein is CASSQEGTSGAGPYNEQFF.